The present TCR beta chain was sequenced within a study of cytomegalovirus exposure and HLA in healthy donors. The PCR employed 60 Vbeta primers together with 13 Jbeta primers. Clones were sequenced by immunoSEQ multiplex PCR, and TCRdb holds only the in-frame ones, with some missing. Seen here are some 170,000 clones, around 69% observed once, and the top ten hold over 2.5%. Regarding the study as a whole: Using the classifier, cytomegalovirus status was reportedly diagnosed with high specificity and sensitivity.

CDR1 and CDR2 (germline): LNHDA, SQIVND (reference sequence). Trimming cost V 7 bases and J 4 bases, with 7 bases left between them. This CDR3 region has 12 residues. About this clone: Its antigen is unknown.

The sequence came from a woman aged 30 to 39 in good health and CMV-seronegative. The rearrangement uses TRBV19 and TRBJ2-2; a weak D match, TRBD2 (5 bases). Sequencing was carried out using PBMCs. DNA for the CDR3: TGTGCCAGTATTGGGAGCACCGGGGAGCTGTTTTTT. Amino acids: CASIGSTGELFF.